This T cell receptor beta chain was recovered during a study of cytomegalovirus exposure and HLA in healthy donors (dated by TCRdb to about 2017). With regard to the full study: According to a later analysis, one platform produced both the 110 or so validation repertoires and the 720 or so repertoires of the first cohort. The aim of the study was to test whether cataloging public T cell receptors could identify signatures of past pathogen exposure. To predict cytomegalovirus infection status, the study brought together high-throughput TCR immunosequencing, statistical association of individual TCRs with disease status, and machine learning. In addition to the first cohort of 500 to 850 subjects, a separate validation cohort of 130 or so different subjects was used.

To prepare the library, the immunoSEQ multiplex PCR assay was applied. The published analysis was carried out like this. A statistical classification framework was built to diagnose cytomegalovirus status from the catalog of TCR beta chain sequences. TCRdb re-hosts the immuneACCESS table, in-frame sequences only. Its copies lack some clones; in the studies checked, an unresolved V gene accounts for under half of them, and the cause for the rest is not known. V, J and clone size reflect that table, while D and trimming were determined from the DNA. In this sample the table shows roughly 150,000 clones, roughly 84% of which occur a single time. The ten largest clones take up roughly a tenth of the sample. In the case of this clone: Its specific antigen is unknown. Base qualities are not at hand, and no much larger clone is one base apart.

The donors belonged to the validation cohort of 120 subjects, which was separate from the roughly 680-subject first cohort. The research as a whole found: The classifier was reported to diagnose cytomegalovirus status with high specificity and sensitivity in both the original cohort and the validation cohort. In a later analysis, TCRs clustered in the first cohort were found to also tend to co-occur in the roughly 130 validation repertoires, with 85% to 95% of cluster scores above 0. According to the authors, the approach could potentially be generalized to other disease states and immunological phenotypes. While some public TCRs were present in many individuals, most TCR sequences turned up only very rarely across donors. In vitro tests confirmed that a few of the cytomegalovirus-associated TCR beta chains recognize cytomegalovirus antigens. All 120 or so repertoires were used to score co-occurrence in the validation cohort in a later analysis, because that analysis had no HLA typing for the cohort. A total of fewer than 200 TCR beta chains were listed by the study as associated with cytomegalovirus.

Germline trimming: 5 bases from V, 7 bases from J; junction bases outside gene matches: 7. The CDR3, cysteine through phenylalanine, is 15 amino acids long. Only the CDR3 DNA stays, 45 bases, in frame from base 1. The germline V gene yields MNHEY for CDR1 and SVGAGI for CDR2. The sequence was obtained from a man aged 25-45 years in good health and CMV-seropositive. Sequenced material: PBMCs. The sequence links TRBV6-5 to TRBJ1-6, with TRBD1 matching 8 junction bases. This receptor carries the CDR3 CASSPVTGVNSPLHF. The nucleotide sequence is given as TGTGCCAGCAGTCCTGTGACAGGGGTAAATTCACCCCTCCACTTT.